Listed here are 29 T cell receptor beta chains from one sample, sequenced in a study of read filtering for tumor transcriptome and immune sequencing. The library was built from around 400 ng RNA with molecular barcoded adaptors for alpha/delta and beta/gamma chains. TCRdb independently ran MiXCR on the reads; one entry per CDR3 protein. Of 90,000 to 95,000 distinct CDR3 sequences in the sample, around a fifth were seen once. Material for sequencing was a population of CD138-negative cells sorted from bone marrow. The receptors originated from a donor over 35 with multiple myeloma.

This clonotype was counted only a few times. A much larger clonotype is one base distant, so this may be a read error. V is TRBV28 and J is TRBJ2-5; TRBD2 matches at 13 bases. The CDR3 length is 16 residues. In germline, CDR1 is MDHEN, CDR2 SYDVKM. CDR3 sequence (DNA): TGTGCCAGCAGTTTTGGACTAGCGGGGGACCAAGAGACCCGGTACTTC. Encoded protein: CASSFGLAGDQETRYF.

This clonotype was counted many times. The CDR3 region is CASSSRTDTQYF. In nucleotides, the CDR3 is TGTGCCAGCAGTTCACGCACAGATACGCAGTATTTT. This sequence joins TRBV28 and TRBJ2-3; D uncertain. The CDR3 totals 12 residues. Trimming pared 4 bases from V and 1 base from J, leaving 3 bases between. Looked up from germline, CDR1 is MDHEN and CDR2 is SYDVKM. Supplemented by reference TRBV28 and TRBJ2-3, the full variable domain reads DVKVTQSSRYLVKRTGEKVFLECVQDMDHENMFWYRQDPGLGLRLIYFSYDVKMKEKGDIPEGYSVSREKKERFSLILESASTNQTSMYLCASSSRTDTQYFGPGTRLTVL.

This clonotype has a handful of counts. The chain recombines TRBV12-3 or TRBV12-4 with TRBJ2-7; D might be TRBD2 (7 bases). V dropped 1 base and J dropped 0 bases, with 10 bases sitting between them. This CDR3 has 15 residues. The CDR3 sequence is CASSLVGGRSYEQYF. CDR3 sequence (DNA): TGTGCCAGCAGTTTAGTCGGGGGGCGCTCCTACGAGCAGTACTTC.

This clonotype came up a few times. The chain combines TRBV7-8 with TRBJ1-4; D may be TRBD1 (6 bases). Judging by the DNA end, TRBJ2-3 fits better; the J call may be wrong. CDR3 length: 13 amino acids. Germline CDR1 SGHVS, CDR2 FQNEAQ. For the CDR3, the DNA is TGTGCCAGCAGCGCCATTGGACAGCCCGCGCAGTATTTT. Its protein product is CASSAIGQPAQYF.

This clonotype came up many times. The chain uses TRBV18 and TRBJ2-2, with a possible D match to TRBD2 (7 bases). The V end lost 7 bases, the J end lost 0 bases, and 12 bases lay between the germline ends. Germline V CDR1 and CDR2: KGHSH, LQKENI. This CDR3 has 15 amino acids. DNA for the CDR3: TGTGCCAGCTATCGCGGGGGCGCGAACACCGGGGAGCTGTTTTTT. This encodes CASYRGGANTGELFF.

This chain uses TRBV5-1 with TRBJ2-5; 10 bases match TRBD2. Germline CDR1 and CDR2: SGHRS and YFSETQ. With V trimmed by 0 bases and J by 5 bases, 4 bases remained unmatched. This CDR3 comprises 15 residues. The CDR3, as DNA: TGCGCCAGCAGCTTGGGGGGACTAGCGCGGGAGACCCAGTACTTC. It encodes CASSLGGLARETQYF. Variable domain in full (rest from reference TRBV5-1 and TRBJ2-5): KAGVTQTPRYLIKTRGQQVTLSCSPISGHRSVSWYQQTPGQGLQFLFEYFSETQRNKGNFPGRFSGRQFSNSRSEMNVSTLELGDSALYLCASSLGGLARETQYFGPGTRLLVL.

This clonotype has ten or more counts. V usage is TRBV12-3 or TRBV12-4 and J usage is TRBJ2-3; 8 nucleotides agree with TRBD2. The CDR3 runs 15 residues. J gave up 2 bases and V 3 bases, and 4 bases lay outside the gene matches. CDR3 in amino acids: CASSLVAGFTDTQYF. The CDR3 DNA reads TGTGCCAGCAGTTTGGTAGCGGGGTTCACAGATACGCAGTATTTT.

With regard to this clonotype: This may stem from a read error, because a much larger clone lies one nucleotide away. The V and J genes are TRBV7-9 and TRBJ1-1; D remains unclear. The CDR3 spans 13 residues. V was shortened by 0 bases and J by 9 bases, with 11 bases between the two germline ends. Germline CDR1 and CDR2: SEHNR and FQNEAQ (reference sequence). The CDR3 nucleotides are TGTGCCAGCAGCTTAGCACAAGGGCCTAAAGCTTTCTTT. It is translated as CASSLAQGPKAFF.

This clonotype was counted between two and nine times. This chain links TRBV6-2 or TRBV6-3 with TRBJ1-2; 8 bases are shared with TRBD1. The CDR3 contains 14 residues. Trimming took 5 bases from V and 4 from J; bases not matched to a gene: 6. Germline V CDR1 and CDR2: MNHEY, SVGEGT. CDR3 coding DNA: TGTGCCAGCAGTGCCGGACAGGGATTCTATGGCTACACCTTC. Protein: CASSAGQGFYGYTF.

The chain recombines TRBV28 with TRBJ2-5; the D gene is possibly TRBD2 (7 bases). Germline loops: CDR1 MDHEN, CDR2 SYDVKM. This CDR3 comprises 14 residues. Trimming stripped 10 bases from V and 5 bases from J, with 20 bases between. The CDR3 spells CATRPGGVMETQYF. CDR3 sequence (DNA): TGTGCCACCCGACCGGGGGGCGTCATGGAGACCCAGTACTTC.

Comments on this clonotype: A read error may produce the germline difference seen at one junction end. The genes are TRBV28 and TRBJ1-4; no reliable D call. This CDR3 has 15 amino acids. The germline V gene has CDR1 MDHEN and CDR2 SYDVKM. CDR3 loop: CACSLLPRTNEKLFF. For the CDR3, the DNA is TGTGCCTGCAGTTTATTACCCCGCACTAATGAAAAACTGTTTTTT.

This clonotype was seen ten or more times. DNA of the CDR3: TGCGCCAGCAGCTTGGAAGCAATGAACACTGAAGCTTTCTTT. It is translated as CASSLEAMNTEAFF. The chain carries TRBV5-1 and TRBJ1-1; D is unclear. V lost 0 bases and J 0 bases, leaving 6 bases between the germline ends. This CDR3 has 14 amino acids. CDR1 SGHRS and CDR2 YFSETQ come from the germline V gene.

Many counts were recorded for this clonotype. DNA for the CDR3: TGCAGTGCTAGAGTTGACACCGGGGAGCTGTTTTTT. As protein: CSARVDTGELFF. V and J are TRBV20-1 and TRBJ2-2, with no clear D. The V gene lost 1 base and the J gene lost 3 bases, with 3 bases spanning the gap. The CDR3 totals 12 residues. The germline CDR1 and CDR2 sequences are DFQATT and SNEGSKA (reference sequence).

A remark on this clonotype: A clone one base away is much larger, so this may be a read error. This chain joins TRBV5-1 and TRBJ2-7; 11 positions match TRBD1. The CDR3 consists of 15 residues. Per germline, CDR1 SGHRS and CDR2 YFSETQ. Germline trimming cut 3 bases from V and 4 bases from J; bases unmatched to any gene: 6. Written as DNA, the CDR3 is TGCGCCAGCAGCTCGGAGGACAGGGGGCCGTACGAGCAGTACTTC. It translates to CASSSEDRGPYEQYF.

The sample holds many counts of this clonotype. The chain combines TRBV11-2 with TRBJ2-3; 8 bases match TRBD2. The CDR3 loop spans 15 amino acids. Trimming at V came to 6 bases and at J to 6 bases, leaving 11 bases not matched to a gene. CDR1 is SGHAT and CDR2 is FQNNGV in the germline V gene. CDR3 residues: CASRDTGTSLDTQYF. The CDR3 DNA is TGTGCCAGCAGAGATACCGGGACTAGTCTTGATACGCAGTATTTT.

Points on this clonotype: A read error may explain this, as a much larger clone is one base away. This chain links TRBV4-1 with TRBJ2-4; tentative D call: TRBD2 (6 bases). The CDR3 spans 14 residues. Germline-derived CDR1 and CDR2 are MGHRA and YSYEKL. DNA for the CDR3: TGCGCCAGCAGCCGACTAGGGGCCAAAAACACTCAGTACTTC. As protein: CASSRLGAKNTQYF.

This clonotype has at least ten counts. The rearrangement links TRBV6-1 to TRBJ2-1, with D possibly matching TRBD1 (5 bases). The CDR3 loop spans 14 amino acids. Germline CDR1 MNHNS, CDR2 SASEGT. V lost 6 bases and J lost 10, with 19 bases in between. CDR3 sequence reads: CASSGSPGQGEQFF. The DNA for the CDR3 is TGTGCCAGCAGCGGAAGTCCCGGACAAGGGGAGCAGTTCTTC.

Regarding this clonotype: A much more abundant neighbour one base away suggests this may be a read error. The rearrangement uses TRBV28 and TRBJ1-6; the D gene is possibly TRBD1 (6 bases). Trimming took off 7 bases at V and 8 bases at J, with 12 bases between the two ends. The CDR3 runs 13 residues. The germline gives CDR1 MDHEN, CDR2 SYDVKM. The CDR3 here is CASNLGGHSPLHF. In DNA, the CDR3 is TGTGCCAGCAATTTGGGGGGCCATTCACCCCTCCACTTT.

This clonotype was counted ten times or more. The DNA of the CDR3 is TGTGCCAGCAGTGGAATGCCTAGCGGGGGAAGTGAGCAGTTCTTC. Translated: CASSGMPSGGSEQFF. This chain connects TRBV2 to TRBJ2-1, with 10 bases matching TRBD2. Germline V gives CDR1 SNHLY, CDR2 FYNNEI. The CDR3 is 15 residues long. V was clipped by 4 bases and J by 9 bases; unmatched bases: 9.

There are many counts of this clonotype. The J gene is TRBJ1-5, the V gene TRBV10-3, with TRBD1 identical over 10 bases. The germline V gene has CDR1 ENHRY and CDR2 SYGVKD. V dropped 0 bases and J dropped 4; count of bases not matched to a gene: 3. The CDR3 is 16 residues long. CDR3 amino acids: CAISESRDRGNQPQHF. CDR3 sequence (DNA): TGTGCCATCAGTGAGTCCCGGGACAGGGGAAATCAGCCCCAGCATTTT.

This rearrangement joins TRBV29-1 to TRBJ2-1; D possibly corresponds to TRBD1 (6 bases). The CDR3 extends over 13 amino acids. The germline V and J ends were trimmed by 4 bases and 2 bases, with 9 bases remaining between them. Germline V gene sequence: CDR1 SQVTM, CDR2 ANQGSEA. CDR3 coding DNA: TGCAGCGTTGCGACAGGTACCTACAATGAGCAGTTCTTC. This gives the protein CSVATGTYNEQFF.

This clonotype was seen repeatedly, ten times or more. This chain links TRBV2 with TRBJ1-1, with a possible D match to TRBD1 (6 bases). CDR1 and CDR2 from the germline V gene are SNHLY and FYNNEI. Trimming shortened V by 6 bases and J by 3 bases, and 17 bases separated the two germline ends. This CDR3 is 15 amino acids long. Here the CDR3 DNA reads TGTGCCAGCAGGCTCGACAGGCAAAGGGACACTGAAGCTTTCTTT. It is translated as CASRLDRQRDTEAFF.

This clonotype was observed a handful of times. This sequence may be a read error, since a much larger clone differs from it by one base. This CDR3 is missing its conserved last phenylalanine or tryptophan, likely due to a read error. This rearrangement joins TRBV20-1 to TRBJ1-1; perhaps TRBD1 as D (6 bases). V lost 8 bases and J lost 5, with 18 bases in between. There are 13 residues in the CDR3. Germline V gene data show CDR1 as DFQATT and CDR2 as SNEGSKA (reference sequence). The CDR3 here is CSTREGVRTEAFL. CDR3 coding DNA: TGCAGTACCAGAGAGGGGGTTAGAACTGAAGCTTTCCTT.

There are many counts of this clonotype. The rearrangement uses TRBV7-9 and TRBJ1-1, with a tentative D call TRBD1 (5 bases). Germline-derived CDR1 and CDR2 are SEHNR and FQNEAQ (reference sequence). Trimming stripped 5 bases from V and 7 bases from J, with 14 bases between. This CDR3 is built from 13 residues. CDR3 in DNA: TGTGCCAGCAGCCCCGGGACCGAGCTTGAAGCTTTCTTT. Its protein product is CASSPGTELEAFF.

As to this clonotype: Since the CDR3 does not end with the conserved phenylalanine or tryptophan, this likely comes from a read error. The chain combines TRBV20-1 with TRBJ2-7, with D perhaps TRBD1 (6 bases). The CDR3 has 14 residues. V lost 0 bases to trimming and J lost 3 bases, with 12 bases between them. The germline V gene encodes CDR1 DFQATT and CDR2 SNEGSKA (reference sequence). The CDR3 region has the DNA TGCAGTGCTAGAGATGACAGGACCTACTACGAGCAGTACTCC. Its translation is CSARDDRTYYEQYS.

Remarks on this clonotype: Just one base apart from a much larger clone, this may be a read error. The gene calls are TRBV6-2 or TRBV6-3 and TRBJ1-2; possibly TRBD1 for D (6 bases). The CDR3 contains 13 residues. CDR1 is MNHEY and CDR2 is SVGEGT in the germline V gene. CDR3 sequence (DNA): TGTGCCAGCAGTCAACAGGGTATTTATGACTACACCTTC. Translation: CASSQQGIYDYTF.

Concerning this clonotype: A read error is likely here: a far larger clone is one base away. The chain links TRBV6-6 to TRBJ1-4, with D possibly matching TRBD1 (6 bases). The CDR3 is made up of 13 amino acids. CDR1 MNHNY and CDR2 SVGAGI come from the germline V gene (reference sequence). In nucleotides, the CDR3 is TGTGCCAGCACCGACAGGAAGGATGAAAAACTGTCTTTT. Protein: CASTDRKDEKLSF.

V usage is TRBV28 and J usage is TRBJ2-7, with D hard to call. The CDR3 sequence is 12 residues long. Germline-derived CDR1 and CDR2 are MDHEN and SYDVKM. Trimming left V 5 bases short and J 3 bases short, with 8 bases between. CDR3 loop: CASSPRHYEQYF. The CDR3 DNA follows: TGTGCCAGCAGTCCCCGACACTACGAGCAGTACTTC.

This clonotype showed up many times. The chain is built from TRBV6-1 and TRBJ2-7; 9 bases are shared with TRBD2. This CDR3 comprises 15 residues. The germline V gene has CDR1 MNHNS and CDR2 SASEGT. Unmatched junction bases numbered 5, after V lost 2 bases and J lost 3 bases. The CDR3 protein is CASSERLAGSYEQYF. For the CDR3, the DNA is TGTGCCAGCAGTGAACGGCTAGCGGGGAGCTACGAGCAGTACTTC.